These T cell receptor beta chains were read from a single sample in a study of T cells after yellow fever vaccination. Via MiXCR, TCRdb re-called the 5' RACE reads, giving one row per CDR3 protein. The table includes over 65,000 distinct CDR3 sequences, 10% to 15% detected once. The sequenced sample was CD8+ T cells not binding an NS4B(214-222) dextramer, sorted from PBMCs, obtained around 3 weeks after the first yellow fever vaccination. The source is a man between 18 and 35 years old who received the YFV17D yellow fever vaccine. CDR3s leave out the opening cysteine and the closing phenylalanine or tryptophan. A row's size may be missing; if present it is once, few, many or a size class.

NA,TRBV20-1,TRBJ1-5,SARDQQGNQPQH
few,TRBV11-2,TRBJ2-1,ASSLGGDGSYNEQF
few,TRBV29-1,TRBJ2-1,SVPFSGDSYNEQF
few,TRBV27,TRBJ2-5,ASSPRSGGRRETQY
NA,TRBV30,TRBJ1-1,AWSVTTEAF
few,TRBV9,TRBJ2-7,ASSVLDRGYEQY
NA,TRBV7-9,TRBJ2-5,ASSLLAFHETQY
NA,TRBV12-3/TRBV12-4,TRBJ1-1,ASSPRTGLMNTEAF
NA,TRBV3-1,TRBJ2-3,ASRFSGAADTQY
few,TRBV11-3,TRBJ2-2,ASSLEGAGELF
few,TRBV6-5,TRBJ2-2,ASSYQRTGELF
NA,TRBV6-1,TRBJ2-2,ASIRLAGANTGELF
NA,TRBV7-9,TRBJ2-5,ASSMGQGFLQETQY
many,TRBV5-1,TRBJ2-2,ASSDRAGELF
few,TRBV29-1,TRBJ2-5,SVETGETQETQY
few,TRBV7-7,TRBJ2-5,ASTRTRGGQETQY
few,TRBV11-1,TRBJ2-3,ASSTSGLAGWSTDTQY
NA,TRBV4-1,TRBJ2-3,ASSPTSFQSFSTDTQY
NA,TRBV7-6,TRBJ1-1,ASSGRGLNTEAF
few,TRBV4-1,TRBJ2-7,ASSQVVSSYEQY
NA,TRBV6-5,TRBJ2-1,ASRSWNIGPYNEQF
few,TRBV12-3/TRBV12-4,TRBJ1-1,ASRGTTGVIAF
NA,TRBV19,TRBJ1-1,ASSIEYWSQTEAF
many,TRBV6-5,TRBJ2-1,ASSYEQLSFNEQF
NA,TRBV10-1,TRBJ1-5,ASSESGQGKQPQH
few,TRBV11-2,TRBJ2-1,ASRHGVGYNEQF
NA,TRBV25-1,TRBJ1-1,ASSGWGTGKLAF
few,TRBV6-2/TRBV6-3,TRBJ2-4,ASSYSVAKNIQY
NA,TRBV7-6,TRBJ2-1,ASSLARDRGRDEQF
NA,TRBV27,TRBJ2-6,ASSARRSGANVLT
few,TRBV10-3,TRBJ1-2,AISESAGTGSGYT
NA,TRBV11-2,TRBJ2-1,ASSLDRGAYNEQF